The 11 T cell receptor beta chains listed next were all sequenced from one sample in a study of a mutant IDH1 vaccine in newly diagnosed glioma. Which antigens these TCRs recognize remains unknown. The repertoire was sequenced with immunoSEQ multiplex PCR; TCRdb's copy has only in-frame clones and lacks some. The repertoire holds 110,000 or so clones, with under 90% as singletons. Time point: week 11, during vaccination. Topical imiquimod was applied with each vaccine dose, which held 300 ug of mutant IDH1 20-mer peptide. The sample in question was PBMCs, obtained from a glioma patient whose treatment included an IDH1 peptide vaccine. Receptors originate from a woman in her fifties or sixties with glioma.

CDR3 protein: CASSTSRGSMREQYF. As DNA, the CDR3 is TGTGCCAGTAGTACCTCCAGGGGATCAATGCGGGAGCAGTACTTC. This chain connects TRBV19 to TRBJ2-5; D is possibly TRBD2 (7 bases). Germline V CDR1 and CDR2: LNHDA, SQIVND (reference sequence). V lost 4 bases and J lost 11, with 23 bases in between. This CDR3 spans 15 amino acids.

The rearrangement links TRBV28 to TRBJ1-2; D might be TRBD1 (6 bases). Trimming took off 7 bases at V and 8 bases at J, with 20 bases between the two ends. The CDR3 loop spans 14 amino acids. CDR1 is MDHEN, CDR2 SYDVKM, per germline. CDR3 sequence reads: CASTWSRGAGGYTF. The CDR3 DNA follows: TGTGCCAGCACCTGGAGCAGGGGCGCGGGGGGCTACACCTTC.

V and J are TRBV30 and TRBJ2-7; D perhaps matches TRBD1 (5 bases). Trimming removed 0 bases at V and 6 bases at J, with 18 bases between. The CDR3 covers 15 residues. Germline V gene data show CDR1 as GTSNPN and CDR2 as SVGIG (reference sequence). CDR3 nucleotides: TGTGCCTGGAGTGTACAGGCTGCTCTAGAGTCCGAGCAGTACTTC. This translates into CAWSVQAALESEQYF.

The V gene is TRBV7-9, the J gene TRBJ2-5; the match to TRBD1 covers 8 bases. Germline V lookup: CDR1 SEHNR, CDR2 FQNEAQ (reference sequence). V was pared by 5 bases and J by 2 bases, with 7 bases of the junction left unmatched. This CDR3 is built from 15 residues. CDR3 bases: TGTGCCAGCAGCCCTCGGGACAGGAAACAAGAGACCCAGTACTTC. It is translated as CASSPRDRKQETQYF.

This chain joins TRBV19 and TRBJ1-1; D not resolved. CDR3 length equals 15 residues. From germline, CDR1 is LNHDA and CDR2 SQIVND (reference sequence). Trimming took 1 base from V and 4 from J, leaving 13 bases between them. CDR3 in DNA: TGTGCCAGTAGTATAGGCGGAGGGATGGGCACTGAAGCTTTCTTT. Translated: CASSIGGGMGTEAFF.

This clone has only one observation. The chain employs TRBV18 and TRBJ2-7; D not resolved. V lost 4 bases and J lost 2, with 15 bases in between. The CDR3 consists of 15 residues. The germline V gene has CDR1 KGHSH and CDR2 LQKENI. CDR3 sequence: CASSRLSQPTYEQYF. DNA for the CDR3: TGTGCCAGCTCACGACTTAGCCAGCCCACCTACGAGCAGTACTTC.

The chain carries TRBV5-6 and TRBJ1-2; 7 bases agree with TRBD1. The CDR3 totals 15 residues. Germline CDR1 SGHDT, CDR2 YYEEEE. Trimming removed 4 bases from V and 0 bases from J; junction bases left unmatched: 6. Written as DNA, the CDR3 is TGTGCCAGCAGCGGCCGGGACAGCTCTAACTATGGCTACACCTTC. As protein: CASSGRDSSNYGYTF.

The rearrangement uses TRBV2 and TRBJ2-5; no reliable D call. Trimming took 0 bases from V and 0 from J, leaving 5 bases between them. CDR3 length: 14 residues. Germline-derived CDR1 and CDR2 are SNHLY and FYNNEI. The CDR3 coding sequence is TGTGCCAGCAGTGAAGCGCGGTACCAAGAGACCCAGTACTTC. Amino acid sequence: CASSEARYQETQYF.

V gene TRBV4-2 combines with J gene TRBJ2-1; tentatively, D is TRBD2 (6 bases). V was cut by 5 bases and J by 4 bases, with 18 bases left in between. This CDR3 comprises 16 residues. Per germline, CDR1 LGHNA and CDR2 YNFKEQ. The CDR3 region has the DNA TGTGCCAGCAGCGCGGGGCTCTCTGAAACTTACAATGAGCAGTTCTTC. As protein: CASSAGLSETYNEQFF.

The chain recombines TRBV15 with TRBJ2-7; D assignment may be TRBD1 or TRBD2 (5 bases each). Trimming removed 0 bases from V and 4 bases from J, with 16 bases in between. There are 16 residues in the CDR3. Germline V gene sequence: CDR1 LNHNV, CDR2 YYDKDF (reference sequence). The chain's CDR3 is CATSRDKRPGRYEQYF. As DNA, the CDR3 is TGTGCCACCAGCAGAGATAAGCGGCCAGGGCGATACGAGCAGTACTTC. The variable domain in full, with the rest retrieved from reference TRBV15 and TRBJ2-7, is DAMVIQNPRYQVTQFGKPVTLSCSQTLNHNVMYWYQQKSSQAPKLLFHYYDKDFNNEADTPDNFQSRRPNTSFCFLDIRSPGLGDTAMYLCATSRDKRPGRYEQYFGPGTRLTVT.

This rearrangement joins TRBV9 to TRBJ1-6; 11 positions agree with TRBD1. V was pared by 4 bases and J by 12 bases, with 6 bases of the junction left unmatched. Germline CDR1 and CDR2: SGDLS and YYNGEE. The CDR3 length is 14 residues. The DNA of the CDR3 is TGTGCCAGCAGCCCAGGGACAGGGGGGAGACCCCTCCACTTT. Its translation is CASSPGTGGRPLHF.